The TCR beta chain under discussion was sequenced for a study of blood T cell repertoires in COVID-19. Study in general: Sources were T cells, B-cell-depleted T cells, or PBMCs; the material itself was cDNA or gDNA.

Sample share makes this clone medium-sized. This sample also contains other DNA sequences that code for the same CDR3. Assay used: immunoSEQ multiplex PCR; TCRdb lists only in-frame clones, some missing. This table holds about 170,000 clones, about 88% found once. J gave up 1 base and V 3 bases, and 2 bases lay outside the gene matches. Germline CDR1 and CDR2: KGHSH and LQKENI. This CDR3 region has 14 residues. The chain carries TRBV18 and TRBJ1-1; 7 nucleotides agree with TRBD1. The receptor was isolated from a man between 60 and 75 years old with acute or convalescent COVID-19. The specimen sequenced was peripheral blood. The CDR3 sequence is CASSPTGENTEAFF. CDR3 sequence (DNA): TGTGCCAGCTCACCTACAGGGGAGAACACTGAAGCTTTCTTT.